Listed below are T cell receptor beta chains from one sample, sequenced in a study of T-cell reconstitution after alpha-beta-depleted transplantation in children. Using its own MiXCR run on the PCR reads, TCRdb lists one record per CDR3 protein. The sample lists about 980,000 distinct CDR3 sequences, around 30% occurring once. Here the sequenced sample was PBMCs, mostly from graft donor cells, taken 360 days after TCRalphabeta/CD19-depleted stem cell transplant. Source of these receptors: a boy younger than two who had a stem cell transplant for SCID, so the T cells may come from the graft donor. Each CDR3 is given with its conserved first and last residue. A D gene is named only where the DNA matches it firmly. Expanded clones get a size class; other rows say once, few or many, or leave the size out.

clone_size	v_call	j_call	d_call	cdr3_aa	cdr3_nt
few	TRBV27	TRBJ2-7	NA	CASSLYWGEFYEQYF	TGTGCCAGCAGTTTATATTGGGGGGAATTTTACGAGCAGTACTTC
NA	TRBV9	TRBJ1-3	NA	CASSAPAGGTIYF	TGTGCCAGCAGCGCCCCCGCGGGCGGCACCATATATTTT
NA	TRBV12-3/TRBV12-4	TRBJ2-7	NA	CASSKEDPGLGPYEQYF	TGTGCCAGCAGCAAAGAAGATCCGGGACTGGGCCCCTACGAGCAGTACTTC
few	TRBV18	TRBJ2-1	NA	CASSPGQLANEQFF	TGTGCCAGCTCACCCGGACAGTTGGCGAATGAGCAGTTCTTC
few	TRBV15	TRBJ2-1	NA	CATRRGAGYEQFF	TGTGCCACCAGACGGGGGGCTGGGTATGAGCAGTTCTTC
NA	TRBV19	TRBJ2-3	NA	CASSISRVEDTQYF	TGTGCCAGTAGTATTTCTAGGGTGGAAGATACGCAGTATTTT
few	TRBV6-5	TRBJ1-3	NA	CASISSGNTIYF	TGTGCCAGCATCAGCTCTGGAAACACCATATATTTT
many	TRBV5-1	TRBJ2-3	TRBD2	CASSEIAGGRMFRDTQYF	TGCGCCAGCAGCGAGATAGCGGGGGGGCGTATGTTTAGAGATACGCAGTATTTT
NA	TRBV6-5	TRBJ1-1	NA	CASSYTWGGRRTEAFF	TGTGCCAGCAGTTACACCTGGGGGGGGCGCCGAACTGAAGCTTTCTTT
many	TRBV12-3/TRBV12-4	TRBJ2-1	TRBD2	CASSFWGGSEQFF	TGTGCCAGCAGTTTCTGGGGGGGGAGTGAGCAGTTCTTC
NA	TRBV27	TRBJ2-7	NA	CASTPQGGSYEQYF	TGTGCCAGCACTCCTCAGGGTGGCTCCTACGAGCAGTACTTC
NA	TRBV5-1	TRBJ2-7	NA	CASSPGPQGFFPYEQYF	TGCGCCAGCAGCCCCGGACCTCAGGGATTCTTCCCCTACGAGCAGTACTTC
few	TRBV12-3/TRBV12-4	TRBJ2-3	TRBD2	CASSPGTSGAIPSTDTQYF	TGTGCCAGCAGCCCCGGGACTAGCGGGGCGATCCCTAGCACAGATACGCAGTATTTT
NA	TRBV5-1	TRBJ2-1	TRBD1	CASSRQGQGGYNEQFF	TGCGCCAGCAGCCGGCAGGGACAGGGTGGGTACAATGAGCAGTTCTTC
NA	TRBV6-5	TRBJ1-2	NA	CASSAGWGYTF	TGTGCCAGCAGTGCGGGGTGGGGCTACACCTTC
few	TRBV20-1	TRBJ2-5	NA	CSAREVETVRETQYF	TGCAGTGCTAGAGAGGTGGAGACGGTCCGGGAGACCCAGTACTTC
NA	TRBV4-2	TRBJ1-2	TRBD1	CASSRTGGGGYTF	TGTGCCAGCAGCCGGACAGGGGGCGGAGGCTACACCTTC
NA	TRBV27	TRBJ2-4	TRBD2	CASRGLAAKNIQYF	TGTGCCAGCCGGGGACTAGCTGCCAAAAACATTCAGTACTTC
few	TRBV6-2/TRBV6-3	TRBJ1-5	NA	CASGVGQPQHF	TGTGCCAGCGGGGTCGGTCAGCCCCAGCATTTT
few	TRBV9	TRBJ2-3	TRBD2	CASSVGQRGGMNTQYF	TGTGCCAGCAGCGTAGGTCAGCGGGGGGGCATGAATACGCAGTATTTT
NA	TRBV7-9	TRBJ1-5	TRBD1	CASSLNRGPEPQHF	TGTGCCAGCAGCTTAAATAGGGGGCCGGAGCCCCAGCATTTT
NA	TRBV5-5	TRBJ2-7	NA	CASSSLDSPRREQYF	TGTGCCAGCAGCTCTCTGGACAGCCCGCGACGCGAGCAGTACTTC
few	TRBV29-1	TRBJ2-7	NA	CSVGRSQGGYEQYF	TGCAGCGTTGGGAGGAGTCAGGGGGGCTACGAGCAGTACTTC
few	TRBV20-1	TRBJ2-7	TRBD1	CSASDRGREQYF	TGCAGTGCTAGCGACAGGGGACGCGAGCAGTACTTC
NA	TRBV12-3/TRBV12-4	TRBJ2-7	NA	CASAHTFIYEQYF	TGTGCCAGCGCACACACTTTCATTTACGAGCAGTACTTC
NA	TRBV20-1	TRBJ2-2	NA	CSARGPNTGELFF	TGCAGTGCTAGGGGACCCAACACCGGGGAGCTGTTTTTT
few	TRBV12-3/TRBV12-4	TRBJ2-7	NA	CASTLNPRAEQYF	TGTGCCAGCACCCTCAACCCCCGCGCCGAGCAGTACTTC
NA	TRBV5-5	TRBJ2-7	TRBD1	CASRAAGTAYEQYF	TGTGCCAGCAGAGCCGCCGGGACAGCCTACGAGCAGTACTTC
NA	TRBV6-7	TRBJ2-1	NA	CASSPRRGVGHWDEQFF	TGTGCCAGCAGCCCCCGGAGGGGGGTAGGCCACTGGGATGAGCAGTTCTTC
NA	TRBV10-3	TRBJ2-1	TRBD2	CAITAGGAVGHEQFF	TGTGCCATCACTGCCGGGGGGGCCGTCGGACATGAGCAGTTCTTC
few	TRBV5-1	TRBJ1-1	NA	CASSLGWDRNTEAFF	TGCGCCAGCAGCTTGGGGTGGGACCGGAACACTGAAGCTTTCTTT
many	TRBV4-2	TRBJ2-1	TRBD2	CASSQEKGTSVHNEQFF	TGTGCCAGCAGCCAGGAGAAAGGGACTAGCGTCCACAATGAGCAGTTCTTC
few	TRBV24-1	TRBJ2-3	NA	CATSARPLGQRSTDTQYF	TGTGCCACCAGCGCGCGGCCCCTCGGACAGAGAAGCACAGATACGCAGTATTTT
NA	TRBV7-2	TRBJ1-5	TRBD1	CASSLDRAGQPQHF	TGTGCCAGCAGCCTTGACAGGGCCGGTCAGCCCCAGCATTTT
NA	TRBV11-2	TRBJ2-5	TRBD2	CASSVTSGENQETQYF	TGTGCCAGCAGCGTGACTAGCGGAGAGAACCAAGAGACCCAGTACTTC
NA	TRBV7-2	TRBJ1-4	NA	CASSPSGWGLTNEKLFF	TGTGCCAGCAGCCCCAGTGGGTGGGGTCTGACTAATGAAAAACTGTTTTTT
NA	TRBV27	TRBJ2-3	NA	CASSFPGGLTQYF	TGTGCCAGCAGTTTCCCCGGGGGACTTACGCAGTATTTT
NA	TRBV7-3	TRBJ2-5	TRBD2	CASSLGLADKETQYF	TGTGCCAGCAGTCTGGGACTAGCGGATAAAGAGACCCAGTACTTC
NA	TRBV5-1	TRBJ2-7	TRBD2	CASSSERGATYEQYF	TGCGCCAGCAGCTCCGAGCGGGGGGCCACCTACGAGCAGTACTTC
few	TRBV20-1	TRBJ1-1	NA	CSAKAGLNTEAFF	TGCAGTGCTAAGGCAGGGCTGAACACTGAAGCTTTCTTT
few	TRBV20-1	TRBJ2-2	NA	CSARRGQTTGELFF	TGCAGTGCTAGGAGGGGACAAACCACCGGGGAGCTGTTTTTT
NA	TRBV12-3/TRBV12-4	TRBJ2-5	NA	CASSLAGTFARETQYF	TGTGCCAGCAGTTTAGCCGGGACGTTCGCTCGGGAGACCCAGTACTTC
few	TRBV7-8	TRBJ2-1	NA	CASSPFTGIHFF	TGTGCCAGCAGCCCTTTCACAGGTATTCACTTCTTC
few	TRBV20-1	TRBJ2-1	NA	CSARYPWEQFF	TGCAGTGCTAGATACCCTTGGGAGCAGTTCTTC
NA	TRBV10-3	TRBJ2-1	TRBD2	CAISEQRGGGEQFF	TGTGCCATCAGTGAGCAGCGGGGGGGCGGTGAGCAGTTCTTC
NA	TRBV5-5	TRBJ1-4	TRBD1	CASSLPDRDLGKLFF	TGTGCCAGCAGCTTACCAGACAGGGACTTGGGAAAACTGTTTTTT
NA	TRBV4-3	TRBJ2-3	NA	CASSQAWISTDTQYF	TGCGCCAGCAGCCAGGCCTGGATTAGCACAGATACGCAGTATTTT
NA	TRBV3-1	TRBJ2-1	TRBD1	CASSLPGQHSYNEQFF	TGTGCCAGCAGCTTACCGGGACAGCATTCCTACAATGAGCAGTTCTTC
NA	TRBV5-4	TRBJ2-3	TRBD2	CASTSPPGIAGGPTDTQYF	TGTGCCAGCACCTCTCCCCCGGGGATAGCGGGGGGACCGACAGATACGCAGTATTTT
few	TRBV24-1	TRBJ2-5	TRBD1	CATSDTDRGRETQYF	TGTGCCACCAGTGATACGGACAGGGGTCGCGAGACCCAGTACTTC
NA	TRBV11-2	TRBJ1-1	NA	CASSLVQEEAFF	TGTGCCAGCAGCTTAGTACAGGAAGAAGCTTTCTTT
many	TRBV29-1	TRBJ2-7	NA	CSVRQVLGSYEQYF	TGCAGCGTCCGACAGGTTTTGGGCTCCTACGAGCAGTACTTC
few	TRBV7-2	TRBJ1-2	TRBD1	CASSLRADRGRDYGYTF	TGTGCCAGCAGCTTACGGGCGGACAGGGGGCGCGACTATGGCTACACCTTC